The 9 T cell receptor beta chains in this list originate from one sample, sequenced in a study of blood T cells in healthy people across ages (dated by TCRdb to the mid-2010s). Receptor amplification or capture employed 5' RACE. Sequencing used an Illumina HiSeq 2500. A second roughly 7 to 12 cycle PCR used a sample-barcoded 5' primer and a J-beta primer mix. TCRdb handled the public reads itself, with Q25 trimming in fastp and clone calling in MiXCR, and kept productive beta chains. A single entry per CDR3 protein holds the most common genes and DNA from its merged rows. Present in this sample are under 1,100,000 distinct CDR3 sequences, around 27% of which were seen just once. The top ten hold about 0.8% of the sample. The same specimen was also included in a second study, on T cells of mothers and their children.

The sample comprised blood. These receptors all come from a girl aged 2-10 years in good health.

Only a few counts were recorded for this clonotype. The rearrangement links TRBV20-1 to TRBJ2-1; 8 bases agree with TRBD2. V lost 2 bases and J lost 4; bases outside the gene matches: 13. Germline V gives CDR1 DFQATT, CDR2 SNEGSKA (reference sequence). The CDR3 sequence is 17 residues long. CDR3 region: CSARLLAELIRYNEQFF. The CDR3 region has the DNA TGCAGTGCTAGATTACTAGCGGAGCTAATTCGTTACAATGAGCAGTTCTTC.

V gene TRBV28 combines with J gene TRBJ1-4; 7 nucleotides align to TRBD1. Unmatched junction bases numbered 10, after V lost 8 bases and J lost 4 bases. Germline values: CDR1 MDHEN, CDR2 SYDVKM. The CDR3 extends over 15 amino acids. The DNA for the CDR3 is TGTGCCAGCTGGGGGGCCGGGACAGTTAATGAAAAACTGTTTTTT. Its translation: CASWGAGTVNEKLFF. Combining the CDR3 with reference TRBV28 and TRBJ1-4 gives the whole variable domain DVKVTQSSRYLVKRTGEKVFLECVQDMDHENMFWYRQDPGLGLRLIYFSYDVKMKEKGDIPEGYSVSREKKERFSLILESASTNQTSMYLCASWGAGTVNEKLFFGSGTQLSVL.

This sequence joins TRBV20-1 and TRBJ1-3; D gene ambiguous. This CDR3 comprises 15 residues. Germline lookup yields CDR1 DFQATT and CDR2 SNEGSKA (reference sequence). V was trimmed by 5 bases and J by 0 bases, leaving 14 bases between them. The chain's CDR3 is CSAAPGSHSGNTIYF. Here the CDR3 DNA reads TGCAGTGCTGCGCCGGGATCTCACTCTGGAAACACCATATATTTT.

This chain connects TRBV5-1 to TRBJ2-7; no clear D. This CDR3 has 14 amino acids. The V gene lost 0 bases and the J gene lost 1 base, with 8 bases spanning the gap. Germline V gene lookup returns CDR1 SGHRS and CDR2 YFSETQ. This CDR3 is CASSLEVESYEQYF. CDR3 coding DNA: TGCGCCAGCAGCTTGGAGGTAGAATCCTACGAGCAGTACTTC.

The rearrangement joins TRBV7-9 to TRBJ2-7; D might be TRBD1 or TRBD2, each matching 5 bases. V lost 8 bases, J lost 3 bases, and 11 bases lay in between. Germline V gene sequence: CDR1 SEHNR, CDR2 FQNEAQ (reference sequence). The CDR3 extends over 12 amino acids. DNA of the CDR3: TGTGCCAGCGGGGACCTCCGCTACGAGCAGTACTTC. Translating it yields CASGDLRYEQYF.

The gene calls are TRBV11-2 and TRBJ2-7; 8 positions agree with TRBD1. The CDR3 covers 13 residues. Per germline, CDR1 SGHAT and CDR2 FQNNGV. The ends lost 8 bases at V and 7 bases at J; junction bases unmatched: 10. The CDR3 sequence: CASPRGQGSEQYF. The CDR3 DNA sequence: TGTGCCAGCCCCCGAGGACAGGGCTCGGAGCAGTACTTC.

This clonotype has a handful of counts. This rearrangement joins TRBV10-2 to TRBJ1-2; D is ambiguous. Germline CDR1 WSHSY, CDR2 SAAADI. The CDR3 spans 14 residues. V gave up 3 bases and J gave up 4 bases, with 12 bases separating them. The CDR3 spells CASSDRTVGYGYTF. The CDR3 bases are TGCGCCAGCAGTGACAGGACGGTGGGCTATGGCTACACCTTC.

Points on this clonotype: This CDR3 is missing its conserved last phenylalanine or tryptophan, likely due to a read error. The rearrangement uses TRBV29-1 and TRBJ2-5; the match to TRBD1 covers 10 bases. With the DNA end fitting TRBJ2-1 better, the J assignment may be wrong. CDR1 is SQVTM and CDR2 is ANQGSEA in the germline V gene. The CDR3 has 16 amino acids. The CDR3 spells CSVEEPPGQGYNEQFS. The CDR3 DNA follows: TGCAGCGTTGAAGAGCCTCCGGGACAGGGGTACAATGAGCAGTTCTCC.

The CDR3 protein is CASSKHGVSYEQYF. In DNA, the CDR3 is TGTGCCAGCAGCAAACACGGCGTCTCCTACGAGCAGTACTTC. The V call is TRBV28, the J call TRBJ2-7; D uncertain. Germline CDR1 MDHEN, CDR2 SYDVKM. The CDR3 totals 14 residues. V lost 6 bases, J lost 0 bases, and 12 bases lay in between. The whole variable domain, remainder taken from reference TRBV28 and TRBJ2-7, is DVKVTQSSRYLVKRTGEKVFLECVQDMDHENMFWYRQDPGLGLRLIYFSYDVKMKEKGDIPEGYSVSREKKERFSLILESASTNQTSMYLCASSKHGVSYEQYFGPGTRLTVT.